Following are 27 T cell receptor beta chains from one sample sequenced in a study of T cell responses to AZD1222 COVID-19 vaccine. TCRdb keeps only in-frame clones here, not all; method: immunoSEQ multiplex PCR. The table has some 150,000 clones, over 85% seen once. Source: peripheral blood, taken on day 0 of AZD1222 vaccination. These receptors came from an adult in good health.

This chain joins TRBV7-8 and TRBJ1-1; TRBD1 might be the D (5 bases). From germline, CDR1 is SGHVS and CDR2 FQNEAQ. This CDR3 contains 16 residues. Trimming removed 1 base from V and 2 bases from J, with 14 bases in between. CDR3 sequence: CASSLVGGPVNTEAFF. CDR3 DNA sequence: TGTGCCAGCAGCTTAGTGGGGGGTCCAGTCAACACTGAAGCTTTCTTT.

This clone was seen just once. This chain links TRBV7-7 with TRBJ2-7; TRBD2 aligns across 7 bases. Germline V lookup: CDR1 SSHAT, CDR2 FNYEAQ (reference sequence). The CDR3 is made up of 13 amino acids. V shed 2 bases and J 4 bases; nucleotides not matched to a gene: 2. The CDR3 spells CASSLFSGYEQYF. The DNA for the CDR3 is TGTGCCAGCAGCTTATTTAGCGGGTACGAGCAGTACTTC.

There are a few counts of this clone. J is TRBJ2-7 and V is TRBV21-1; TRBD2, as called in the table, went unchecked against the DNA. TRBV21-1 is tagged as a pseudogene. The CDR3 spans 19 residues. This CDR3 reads CASSGGTSGRVGSSYEQYF. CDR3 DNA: TGTGCCAGCAGCGGGGGGACTAGCGGGAGAGTTGGGAGCTCCTACGAGCAGTACTTC.

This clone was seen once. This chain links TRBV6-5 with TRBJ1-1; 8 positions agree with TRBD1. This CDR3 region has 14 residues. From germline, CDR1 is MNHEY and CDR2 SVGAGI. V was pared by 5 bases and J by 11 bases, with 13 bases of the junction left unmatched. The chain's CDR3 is CASSPRDRPSLAFF. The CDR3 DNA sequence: TGTGCCAGCAGTCCAAGGGACAGGCCTAGCTTGGCTTTCTTT.

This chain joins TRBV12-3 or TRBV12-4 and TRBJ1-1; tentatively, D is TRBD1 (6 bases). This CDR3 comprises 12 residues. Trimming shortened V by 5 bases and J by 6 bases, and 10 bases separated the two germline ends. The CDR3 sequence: CASSPRQAEAFF. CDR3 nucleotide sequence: TGTGCCAGCAGTCCTAGACAGGCTGAAGCTTTCTTT.

CDR3 in amino acids: CASSPESTGSEQYF. The CDR3 nucleotides are TGTGCCAGCTCACCGGAATCGACAGGGAGTGAGCAGTACTTC. This chain uses TRBV18 with TRBJ2-7; 7 bases line up with TRBD1. The trim removed 3 bases at V and 7 bases at J, leaving 9 bases unmatched. Germline values: CDR1 KGHSH, CDR2 LQKENI. This CDR3 is 14 amino acids long.

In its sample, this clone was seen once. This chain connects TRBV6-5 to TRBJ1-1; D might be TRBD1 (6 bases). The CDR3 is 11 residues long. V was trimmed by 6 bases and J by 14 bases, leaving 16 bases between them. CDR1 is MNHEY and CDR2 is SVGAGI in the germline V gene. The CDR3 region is CASRTPSGQFF. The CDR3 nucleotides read TGTGCCAGCAGAACCCCATCTGGACAGTTCTTT.

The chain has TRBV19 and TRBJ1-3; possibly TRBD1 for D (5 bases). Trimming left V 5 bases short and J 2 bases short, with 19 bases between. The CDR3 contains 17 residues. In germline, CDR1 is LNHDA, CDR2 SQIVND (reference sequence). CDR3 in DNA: TGTGCCAGTAGTTCCCTCGCGGATAGGGGCCCTGGAAACACCATATATTTT. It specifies CASSSLADRGPGNTIYF. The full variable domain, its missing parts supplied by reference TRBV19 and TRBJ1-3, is DGGITQSPKYLFRKEGQNVTLSCEQNLNHDAMYWYRQDPGQGLRLIYYSQIVNDFQKGDIAEGYSVSREKKESFPLTVTSAQKNPTAFYLCASSSLADRGPGNTIYFGEGSWLTVV.

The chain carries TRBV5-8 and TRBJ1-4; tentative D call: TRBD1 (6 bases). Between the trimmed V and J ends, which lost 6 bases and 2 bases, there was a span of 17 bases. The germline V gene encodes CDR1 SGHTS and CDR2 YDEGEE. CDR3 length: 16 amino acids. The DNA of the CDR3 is TGTGCCAGCAATACAGGGTATGGCTCGACTAATGAAAAACTGTTTTTT. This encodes CASNTGYGSTNEKLFF.

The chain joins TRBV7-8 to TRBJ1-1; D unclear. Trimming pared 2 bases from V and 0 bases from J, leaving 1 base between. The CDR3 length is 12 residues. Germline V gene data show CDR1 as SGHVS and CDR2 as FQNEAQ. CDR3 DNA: TGTGCCAGCAGCTTACTGAACACTGAAGCTTTCTTT. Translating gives CASSLLNTEAFF.

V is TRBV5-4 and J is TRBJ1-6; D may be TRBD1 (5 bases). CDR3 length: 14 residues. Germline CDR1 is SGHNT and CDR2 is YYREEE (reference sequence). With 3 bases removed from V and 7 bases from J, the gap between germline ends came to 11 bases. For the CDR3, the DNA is TGTGCCAGCAGCTCCGGAGCAGGGAATTCACCCCTCCACTTT. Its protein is CASSSGAGNSPLHF.

The CDR3 region is CASSLPGQRNTEAFF. The CDR3 DNA reads TGTGCCAGCAGCTTACCGGGACAGAGGAACACTGAAGCTTTCTTT. The rearrangement uses TRBV5-5 and TRBJ1-1; 7 bases line up with TRBD1. Looked up from germline, CDR1 is SGHKS and CDR2 is YYEKEE (reference sequence). The J segment lost 1 base and the V segment lost 2 bases, leaving 5 bases of the junction unmatched. The CDR3 is 15 amino acids.

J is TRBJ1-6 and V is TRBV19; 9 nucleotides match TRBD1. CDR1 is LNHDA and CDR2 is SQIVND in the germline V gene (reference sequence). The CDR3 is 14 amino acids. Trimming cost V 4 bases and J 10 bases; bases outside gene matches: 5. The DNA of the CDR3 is TGTGCCAGTAGTACGACGACAGGGGGATCACCCCTCCACTTT. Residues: CASSTTTGGSPLHF.

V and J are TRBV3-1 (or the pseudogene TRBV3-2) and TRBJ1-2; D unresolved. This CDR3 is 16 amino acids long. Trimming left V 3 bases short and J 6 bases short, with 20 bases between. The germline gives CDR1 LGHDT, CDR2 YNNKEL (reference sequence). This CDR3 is CASSHLTRTAVDGYTF. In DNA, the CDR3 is TGTGCCAGCAGCCATCTTACTCGGACCGCAGTGGATGGCTACACCTTC.

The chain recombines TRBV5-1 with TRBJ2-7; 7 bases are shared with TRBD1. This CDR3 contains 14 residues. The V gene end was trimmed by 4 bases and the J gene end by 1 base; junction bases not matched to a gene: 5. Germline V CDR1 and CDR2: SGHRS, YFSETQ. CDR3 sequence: CASSIWTGSYEQYF. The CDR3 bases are TGCGCCAGCAGCATATGGACAGGATCCTACGAGCAGTACTTC.

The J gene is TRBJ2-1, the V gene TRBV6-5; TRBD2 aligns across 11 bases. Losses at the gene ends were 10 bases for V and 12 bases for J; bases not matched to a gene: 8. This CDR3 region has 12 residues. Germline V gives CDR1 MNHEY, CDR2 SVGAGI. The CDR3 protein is CATTLAGGMQFF. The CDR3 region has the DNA TGTGCCACCACTTTAGCGGGAGGGATGCAGTTCTTC.

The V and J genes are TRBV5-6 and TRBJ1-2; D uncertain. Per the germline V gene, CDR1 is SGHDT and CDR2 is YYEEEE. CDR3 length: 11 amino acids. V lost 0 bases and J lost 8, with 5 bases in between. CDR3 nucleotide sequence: TGTGCCAGCAGCTTGGCAGGAGGCTACACCTTC. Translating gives CASSLAGGYTF.

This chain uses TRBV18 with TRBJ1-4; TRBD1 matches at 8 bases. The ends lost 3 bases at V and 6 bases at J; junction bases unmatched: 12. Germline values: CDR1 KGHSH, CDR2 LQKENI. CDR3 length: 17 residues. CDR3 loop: CASSPVPGQGPHEKLFF. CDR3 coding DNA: TGTGCCAGCTCACCGGTACCTGGACAGGGCCCTCATGAAAAACTGTTTTTT.

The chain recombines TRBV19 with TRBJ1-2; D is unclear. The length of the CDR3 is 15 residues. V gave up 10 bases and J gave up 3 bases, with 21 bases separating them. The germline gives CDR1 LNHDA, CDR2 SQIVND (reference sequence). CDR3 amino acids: CATEFGTAPYYGYTF. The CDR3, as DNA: TGTGCCACCGAGTTTGGAACGGCTCCTTACTATGGCTACACCTTC.

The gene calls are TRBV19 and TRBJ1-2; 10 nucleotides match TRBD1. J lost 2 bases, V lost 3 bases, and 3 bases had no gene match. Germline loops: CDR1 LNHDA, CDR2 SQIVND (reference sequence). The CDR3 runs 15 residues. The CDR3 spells CASSILGQGNYGYTF. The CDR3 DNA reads TGTGCCAGTAGTATTTTGGGACAGGGGAACTATGGCTACACCTTC. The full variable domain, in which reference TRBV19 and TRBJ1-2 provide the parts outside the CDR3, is DGGITQSPKYLFRKEGQNVTLSCEQNLNHDAMYWYRQDPGQGLRLIYYSQIVNDFQKGDIAEGYSVSREKKESFPLTVTSAQKNPTAFYLCASSILGQGNYGYTFGSGTRLTVV.

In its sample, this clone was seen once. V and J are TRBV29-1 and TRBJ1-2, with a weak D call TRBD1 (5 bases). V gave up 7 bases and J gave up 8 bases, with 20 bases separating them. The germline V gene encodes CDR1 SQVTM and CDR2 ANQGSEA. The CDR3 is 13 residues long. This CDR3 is CSAAGMTSEGYTF. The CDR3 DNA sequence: TGCAGCGCCGCAGGGATGACCTCGGAGGGCTACACCTTC. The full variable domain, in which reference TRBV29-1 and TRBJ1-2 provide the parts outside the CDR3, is SAVISQKPSRDICQRGTSLTIQCQVDSQVTMMFWYRQQPGQSLTLIATANQGSEATYESGFVIDKFPISRPNLTFSTLTVSNMSPEDSSIYLCSAAGMTSEGYTFGSGTRLTVV.

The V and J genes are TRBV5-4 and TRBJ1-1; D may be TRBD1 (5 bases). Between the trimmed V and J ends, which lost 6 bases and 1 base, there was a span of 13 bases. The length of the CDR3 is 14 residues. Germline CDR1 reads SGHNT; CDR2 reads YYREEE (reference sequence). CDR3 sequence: CASNYYTGNTEAFF. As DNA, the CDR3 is TGTGCCAGCAACTATTATACAGGGAACACTGAAGCTTTCTTT.

CDR3 protein: CASSPPVLDTQYF. CDR3 in DNA: TGTGCCAGCTCACCACCTGTGCTGGATACGCAGTATTTT. This chain connects TRBV18 to TRBJ2-3, with D unclear. V was cut by 0 bases and J by 6 bases, with 7 bases left in between. CDR3 length equals 13 residues. CDR1 KGHSH and CDR2 LQKENI come from the germline V gene.

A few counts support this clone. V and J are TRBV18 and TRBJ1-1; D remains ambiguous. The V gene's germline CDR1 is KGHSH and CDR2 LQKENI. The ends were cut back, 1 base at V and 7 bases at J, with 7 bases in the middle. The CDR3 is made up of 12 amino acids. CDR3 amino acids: CASSPLSVEAFF. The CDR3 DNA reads TGTGCCAGCTCACCACTATCCGTTGAAGCTTTCTTT.

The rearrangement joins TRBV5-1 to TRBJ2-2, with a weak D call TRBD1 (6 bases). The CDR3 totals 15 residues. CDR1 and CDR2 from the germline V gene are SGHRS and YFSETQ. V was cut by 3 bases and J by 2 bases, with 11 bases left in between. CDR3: CASSSTGQNTGELFF. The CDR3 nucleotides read TGCGCCAGCAGCTCAACGGGACAAAACACCGGGGAGCTGTTTTTT. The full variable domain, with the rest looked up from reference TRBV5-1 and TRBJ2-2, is KAGVTQTPRYLIKTRGQQVTLSCSPISGHRSVSWYQQTPGQGLQFLFEYFSETQRNKGNFPGRFSGRQFSNSRSEMNVSTLELGDSALYLCASSSTGQNTGELFFGEGSRLTVL.

This CDR3 is CSVEYIGESNYGYTF. Here the CDR3 DNA reads TGCAGCGTTGAGTATATTGGGGAGAGTAACTATGGCTACACCTTC. The gene calls are TRBV29-1 and TRBJ1-2; D not certain. This CDR3 has 15 amino acids. V was trimmed by 3 bases and J by 1 base, leaving 15 bases between them. Germline CDR1 SQVTM, CDR2 ANQGSEA.

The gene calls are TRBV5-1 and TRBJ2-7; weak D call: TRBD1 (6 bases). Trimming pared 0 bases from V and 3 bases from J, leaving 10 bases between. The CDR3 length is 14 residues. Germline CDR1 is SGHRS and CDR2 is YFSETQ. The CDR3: CASSLGRGFYEQYF. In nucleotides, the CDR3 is TGCGCCAGCAGCTTGGGTAGGGGGTTCTACGAGCAGTACTTC.